This TCR beta chain is drawn from a study of blood T cell repertoires in COVID-19. Across the whole study: Acute and convalescent COVID-19 specimens originated in the United States, Italy and Spain.

In the authors' workflow: Quantification of nucleated cells was approximated via reference gene primer amplification. Clones were sequenced by immunoSEQ multiplex PCR, and TCRdb holds only the in-frame ones, with some missing. The V and J calls and the clone size are those of that table, but D and trimming were determined from the DNA. In the table there are about 260,000 clones, around 82% of which are singletons. The V and J ends lost 1 base and 7 bases respectively, with 14 bases between them. Germline-derived CDR1 and CDR2 are LGHDT and YNNKEL (reference sequence). This CDR3 is 15 amino acids long.

The clonotype comes from a woman aged 50 to 60 who had recovered from COVID-19. Sample: peripheral blood. The V and J genes are TRBV3-1 (or the pseudogene TRBV3-2) and TRBJ2-1, with a tentative D call TRBD2 (5 bases). The CDR3 here is CASSQAMSSGNEQFF. The CDR3 DNA reads as TGTGCCAGCAGCCAAGCGATGAGCTCGGGAAATGAGCAGTTCTTC.